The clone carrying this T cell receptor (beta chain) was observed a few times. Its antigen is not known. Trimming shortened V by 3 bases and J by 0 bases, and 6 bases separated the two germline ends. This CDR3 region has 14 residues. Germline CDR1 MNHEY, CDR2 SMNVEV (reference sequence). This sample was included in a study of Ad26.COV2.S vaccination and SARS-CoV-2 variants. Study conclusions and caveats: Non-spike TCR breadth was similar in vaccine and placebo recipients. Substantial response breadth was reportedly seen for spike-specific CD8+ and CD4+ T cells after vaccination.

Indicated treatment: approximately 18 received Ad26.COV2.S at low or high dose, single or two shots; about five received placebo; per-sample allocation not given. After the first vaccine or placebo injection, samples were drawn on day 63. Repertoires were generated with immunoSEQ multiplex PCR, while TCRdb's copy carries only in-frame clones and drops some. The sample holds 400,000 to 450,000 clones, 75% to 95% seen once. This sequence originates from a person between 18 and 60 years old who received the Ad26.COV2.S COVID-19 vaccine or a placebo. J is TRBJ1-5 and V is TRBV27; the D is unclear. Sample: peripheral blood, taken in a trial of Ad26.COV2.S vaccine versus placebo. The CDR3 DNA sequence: TGTGCCAGCAGTTTCGGGGTTAGCAATCAGCCCCAGCATTTT. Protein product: CASSFGVSNQPQHF.